Presented here are 16 T cell receptor beta chains from one specimen sequenced in a study of blood T cell repertoires in COVID-19. Assay used: immunoSEQ multiplex PCR; TCRdb lists only in-frame clones, some missing. The profile covers roughly 500,000 clones, with 70% to 90% appearing a single time and approximately 3% taken by the ten largest. The sample comprised peripheral blood. These receptors were taken from a human donor in a cohort sampled during active COVID-19.

The J gene is TRBJ2-2, the V gene TRBV14; 12 bases are shared with TRBD2. This CDR3 comprises 18 residues. Looked up from germline, CDR1 is SGHDN and CDR2 is FVKESK. The trim removed 2 bases at V and 0 bases at J, leaving 4 bases unmatched. CDR3 sequence reads: CASSQRLAGAANTGELFF. CDR3 sequence (DNA): TGTGCCAGCAGCCAACGACTAGCGGGAGCCGCGAACACCGGGGAGCTGTTTTTT.

The chain recombines TRBV11-2 with TRBJ2-2; TRBD2 matches at 13 bases. The CDR3 is made up of 18 amino acids. The ends lost 4 bases at V and 5 bases at J; junction bases unmatched: 10. In germline, CDR1 is SGHAT, CDR2 FQNNGV. CDR3: CASSSRGLAGAGTGELFF. The CDR3 region has the DNA TGTGCCAGCAGCTCACGCGGACTAGCGGGAGCTGGGACCGGGGAGCTGTTTTTT.

V and J are TRBV10-3 and TRBJ1-1, with a weak D call TRBD1 (6 bases). CDR1 and CDR2 (germline): ENHRY, SYGVKD. CDR3 length: 13 residues. Trimming took 7 bases from V and 5 from J, leaving 14 bases between them. CDR3 in DNA: TGTGCCATCACTGGGGGCGATGGGACTGAAGCTTTCTTT. Translation gives CAITGGDGTEAFF.

Only a few counts were recorded for this clone. The chain links TRBV5-6 to TRBJ1-3; D gene unclear. Germline V CDR1 and CDR2: SGHDT, YYEEEE. The CDR3 runs to 13 residues. V was shortened by 0 bases and J by 10 bases, with 11 bases between the two germline ends. CDR3 sequence reads: CASSLDQRGTIYF. CDR3 DNA sequence: TGTGCCAGCAGCTTGGACCAGAGAGGAACCATATATTTT.

The J gene is TRBJ2-2, the V gene TRBV29-1; tentatively, D is TRBD1 (5 bases). Trimming removed 5 bases at V and 5 bases at J, with 12 bases between. Germline V lookup: CDR1 SQVTM, CDR2 ANQGSEA. The CDR3 is 13 residues long. The chain's CDR3 is CSVRLTGTGELFF. The CDR3 nucleotides are TGCAGCGTTCGCCTTACAGGTACCGGGGAGCTGTTTTTT.

V and J are TRBV7-2 and TRBJ2-1, with TRBD1 as a possible D gene (7 bases). Per the germline V gene, CDR1 is SGHTA and CDR2 is FQGNSA. The CDR3 has 15 amino acids. Trimming left V 3 bases short and J 10 bases short, with 19 bases between. The CDR3 coding sequence is TGTGCCAGCAGCTTTCAGGGGGGTTCAGATTCAGAGCAGTTCTTC. It codes for CASSFQGGSDSEQFF.

The rearrangement uses TRBV6-5 and TRBJ1-1; D not certain. Germline V lookup: CDR1 MNHEY, CDR2 SVGAGI. The CDR3 totals 15 residues. V lost 0 bases, J lost 3 bases, and 11 bases lay in between. The CDR3 DNA sequence: TGTGCCAGCAGTTACTCGAGAACAGTTCACACTGAAGCTTTCTTT. It codes for CASSYSRTVHTEAFF.

The genes are TRBV19 and TRBJ2-3; 10 bases fit TRBD1. V trimming: 5 bases; J trimming: 6 bases; junction bases outside the gene matches: 11. CDR1 is LNHDA and CDR2 is SQIVND in the germline V gene (reference sequence). The CDR3 covers 16 residues. CDR3 amino acids: CASSLRPGQGSDTQYF. The CDR3 region has the DNA TGTGCCAGTAGTCTTCGCCCGGGACAGGGGTCGGATACGCAGTATTTT.

This clone has only one observation. The chain combines TRBV18 with TRBJ1-2, with a possible D match to TRBD1 (6 bases). CDR1 and CDR2 (germline): KGHSH, LQKENI. The V gene lost 2 bases and the J gene lost 4 bases, with 8 bases spanning the gap. The CDR3 has 13 amino acids. The CDR3 bases are TGTGCCAGCTCACCAGGGGGCGGCTATGGCTACACCTTC. It specifies CASSPGGGYGYTF.

This clone was counted many times. The chain uses TRBV19 and TRBJ1-5; 10 bases fit TRBD1. The CDR3 extends over 16 amino acids. The trim removed 3 bases at V and 5 bases at J, leaving 7 bases unmatched. CDR1 is LNHDA and CDR2 is SQIVND in the germline V gene (reference sequence). The CDR3 region has the DNA TGTGCCAGTAGTATGTTTGCGGGACAGGGGTATCAGCCCCAGCATTTT. Translation gives CASSMFAGQGYQPQHF.

This clone was counted once. The V gene is TRBV30, the J gene TRBJ2-7; 7 bases agree with TRBD1. CDR3 size: 13 residues. Trimming at V came to 5 bases and at J to 4 bases, leaving 8 bases not matched to a gene. Looked up from germline, CDR1 is GTSNPN and CDR2 is SVGIG (reference sequence). The CDR3 loop reads CAWSLGGAYEQYF. The CDR3, as DNA: TGTGCCTGGTCATTAGGGGGCGCTTACGAGCAGTACTTC.

The rearrangement joins TRBV2 to TRBJ1-4, with 7 positions matching TRBD1. CDR3 length: 17 amino acids. J was trimmed by 1 base and V by 5 bases; bases with no gene match: 10. Per the germline V gene, CDR1 is SNHLY and CDR2 is FYNNEI. Written as DNA, the CDR3 is TGTGCCAGCAGTTCCTTGGGACAGATTGTAACTAATGAAAAACTGTTTTTT. This translates into CASSSLGQIVTNEKLFF.

This clone was observed once. This chain connects TRBV7-3 to TRBJ1-5; TRBD1 might be the D (5 bases). Trimming removed 2 bases from V and 0 bases from J, with 11 bases in between. Germline assignment: CDR1 SGHTA and CDR2 FQGTGA. The CDR3 contains 16 residues. The CDR3 DNA sequence: TGTGCCAGCAGCTTATTCGGGGGGAGTAGCAATCAGCCCCAGCATTTT. This encodes CASSLFGGSSNQPQHF.

The CDR3 is CASSQRRGSGNTIYF. The CDR3 nucleotides are TGTGCCAGCAGCCAGAGGAGGGGTTCTGGAAACACCATATATTTT. This sequence joins TRBV7-2 and TRBJ1-3, with a possible D match to TRBD1 (5 bases). CDR3 length: 15 residues. Germline V gives CDR1 SGHTA, CDR2 FQGNSA. With 5 bases removed from V and 1 base from J, the gap between germline ends came to 12 bases.

In this sample, this clone turned up a few times. V is TRBV30 and J is TRBJ2-1; possibly TRBD1 for D (5 bases). V dropped 2 bases and J dropped 6 bases, with 8 bases sitting between them. The CDR3 runs to 12 residues. CDR1 GTSNPN and CDR2 SVGIG come from the germline V gene (reference sequence). CDR3 region: CAWSRGVNEQFF. CDR3 bases: TGTGCCTGGAGTAGGGGTGTCAATGAGCAGTTCTTC.

The CDR3 nucleotides read TGTGCCAGCAGCGATAAAGCAGGGGTAATTGAAGCTTTCTTT. This codes for CASSDKAGVIEAFF. The V and J genes are TRBV7-8 and TRBJ1-1; tentative D call: TRBD1 (6 bases). The germline V gene has CDR1 SGHVS and CDR2 FQNEAQ. V gave up 5 bases and J gave up 7 bases, with 17 bases separating them. CDR3 length: 14 amino acids.